Detailed here is one T cell receptor (beta chain). Its target is unknown. These data are taken from a study of shared clonotypes between healthy human individuals. The overall study: A couple of women and three men aged 18 to 49 made up the donors.

Germline lookup yields CDR1 PRHDT and CDR2 FYEKMQ (reference sequence). V was pared by 5 bases and J by 6 bases, with 10 bases of the junction left unmatched. The CDR3 runs 14 residues. This table comes from immunoSEQ multiplex PCR, and its TCRdb copy is limited to in-frame clones, with some not included. The sample consists of roughly 2 million clones, around 96% of them appearing once. CD45RO-negative, CCR7-positively selected cells formed the naive CD8 fraction, excluding terminally differentiated effector memory CD45RA+ cells. Regarding the study as a whole: Larger estimated richness was generally recorded for naive subsets relative to memory subsets.

Sequenced material: naive CD8+ T cells sorted from blood. V usage is TRBV13 and J usage is TRBJ2-7; 7 bases are a match to TRBD2. This receptor was identified in a man younger than 35 in good health. The CDR3 DNA reads as TGTGCCAGCAGCCTCCGGGAGGTAGGCGGCGAGCAGTACTTC. As protein: CASSLREVGGEQYF.